This is a list of T cell receptor beta chains from one sample in a study of T-cell reconstitution after alpha-beta-depleted transplantation in children. A single record per CDR3 protein comes from TCRdb applying MiXCR to the PCR reads. The data hold roughly 790,000 distinct CDR3 sequences, with approximately 15% observed a single time. The sample in question was PBMCs, mostly from graft donor cells, obtained 360 days after TCRalphabeta/CD19-depleted stem cell transplant. These receptors were obtained from a male patient under 18 who had a stem cell transplant for acute lymphoblastic leukemia, so the T cells may come from the graft donor. CDR3s include the opening cysteine and the closing phenylalanine or tryptophan.

v_call cdr3_length cdr3_aa
TRBV20-1 14 CSARPSRNTGELFF
TRBV7-9 13 CASSLPSGNEQYF
TRBV5-1 16 CASSLEGGSRTDTQYF
TRBV12-3/TRBV12-4 11 CASSSPETQYF
TRBV5-8 16 CASSLAKLYRGEKLFF
TRBV3-1 15 CASSQDFQTYNEQFF
TRBV3-1 15 CASSQELAGGGAQYF
TRBV4-1 14 CASSRFTGEETQYF
TRBV29-1 12 CSGGQGAREQYF
TRBV5-1 12 CASSLAQGELFF
TRBV20-1 14 CSAPGPSSYNEQFF
TRBV27 13 CASMRQPRWEQYF
TRBV5-1 14 CASYRDSSTDTQYF
TRBV5-1 14 CASSLETSLGEQYF
TRBV4-1 16 CASSQFGSGAYNEQFF
TRBV11-3 14 CASSPDGNTDTQYF
TRBV5-1 15 CASSLERPSHNEQFF
TRBV27 15 CASSWSGLTTYEQYF
TRBV30 14 CAWSIGRAYNEQFF
TRBV5-1 15 CASSFGVDSNQPQHF
TRBV13 15 CASSLGGGLDYEQYF
TRBV24-1 17 CATSDFRHSTNTGELFF
TRBV29-1 16 CSVEDRRDPRGEKLFF
TRBV7-7 16 CASSPWTGATNEKLFF
TRBV7-9 16 CASSLGTSGAYNEQFF
TRBV12-3/TRBV12-4 13 CASSLDVTTTQYF
TRBV5-1 16 CASSLERLAGTDTQYF
TRBV10-3 15 CAISEGGGAEDTQYF
TRBV12-3/TRBV12-4 15 CASSFRGRVNTEAFF
TRBV12-3/TRBV12-4 15 CASSLPQGVNYGYTF
TRBV12-3/TRBV12-4 12 CASSLPPGGYTF
TRBV7-9 14 CASSFGVASYEQYF
TRBV27 15 CASSYWGVGNQPQHF
TRBV15 17 CATSRGTSGRARYEQYF
TRBV7-9 15 CASSLRADPLYGYTF
TRBV12-3/TRBV12-4 15 CASTSSGGGATGAFF
TRBV7-9 12 CASSFRRETQYF
TRBV27 18 CASSLHGGRSWAHNEQFF
TRBV20-1 15 CSARGNRGVGETQYF
TRBV11-2 14 CASGVLARPDTQYF
TRBV27 16 CASSLERLVITDTQYF
TRBV9 15 CASSVPGLADNEQFF
TRBV4-1 13 CASSQVSLETQYF
TRBV20-1 16 CSARSLGGSSYNEQFF
TRBV7-9 15 CASSLFGNTADTQYF
TRBV2 17 CASSEDILTDSNQPQHF
TRBV29-1 14 CSARGGPGTDTQYF
TRBV20-1 11 CSAQSRVEQYF
TRBV10-3 14 CAISDGGRQETQYF
TRBV12-3/TRBV12-4 14 CASSLEGNNQPQHF
TRBV20-1 14 CSARERGSNTEAFF
TRBV5-1 16 CASSSTGAYSNQPQHF
TRBV11-2 15 CASSLGGLAGYEQYF
TRBV20-1 15 CSASKTSGSTHEQYF
TRBV20-1 15 CSASPQRGGFGEQFF
TRBV5-1 17 CASSLVAGTSNYNEQFF
TRBV20-1 15 CSARDGGGPSYEQYF
TRBV7-9 10 CGESAGELFF
TRBV11-2 19 CASSLLGTRNMVSYNEQFF